A single sample is the source of the 10 T cell receptor beta chains below, sequenced in a study of breast tumors, draining lymph nodes, adjacent tissues. Each CDR3 protein gets one entry after TCRdb re-called the multiplex PCR reads with MiXCR. The data contain 270,000 or so distinct CDR3 sequences, over 30% of them seen just once; the ten biggest clones take up around 1%. The lymph nodes were axillary draining lymph nodes from breast cancer patients. Sequencing was done on a sample of axillary lymph node tissue. The receptors stem from a female donor with breast cancer. Some clones in this sample may be carry-over from other donors' samples.

Ten or more counts support this clonotype. The chain employs TRBV7-9 and TRBJ1-5; tentative D call: TRBD1 (5 bases). Trimming pared 0 bases from V and 4 bases from J, leaving 10 bases between. CDR3 size: 15 residues. Looked up from germline, CDR1 is SEHNR and CDR2 is FQNEAQ (reference sequence). In DNA, the CDR3 is TGTGCCAGCAGCTTAGCAAAGGAGGGGAATCAGCCCCAGCATTTT. This translates into CASSLAKEGNQPQHF.

Written as DNA, the CDR3 is TGTGCCACCCTTGGACCGGTTTGGGAGGCTTTCTTT. Its translation is CATLGPVWEAFF. The rearrangement joins TRBV2 to TRBJ1-1, with D uncertain. The length of the CDR3 is 12 residues. V lost 10 bases and J 11 bases, leaving 20 bases between the germline ends. Germline V gives CDR1 SNHLY, CDR2 FYNNEI.

This clonotype was counted ten times or more. J is TRBJ1-4 and V is TRBV12-3 or TRBV12-4; 8 bases align to TRBD1. V shed 6 bases and J 5 bases; nucleotides not matched to a gene: 8. CDR3 length equals 15 residues. The CDR3 here is CASSLGQGGNEKLFF. The CDR3 bases are TGTGCCAGCAGCCTTGGACAGGGTGGGAATGAAAAACTGTTTTTT.

A remark on this clonotype: One junction end does not reproduce the germline sequence, and a read error may be involved. The rearrangement uses TRBV5-1 and TRBJ2-6; possibly TRBD1 or TRBD2 for D (5 bases each). Germline assignment: CDR1 SGHRS and CDR2 YFSETQ. The CDR3 has 12 amino acids. The CDR3 region has the DNA TGCGCCAGCAGCTTTGGGGGCAACGTCCTGACTTTC. As protein: CASSFGGNVLTF.

In its sample, this clonotype was seen many times. The chain joins TRBV7-2 to TRBJ2-7; 7 nucleotides line up with TRBD2. Per germline, CDR1 SGHTA and CDR2 FQGNSA. J was trimmed by 0 bases and V by 1 base; bases with no gene match: 6. The CDR3 loop spans 16 amino acids. This chain's CDR3 is CASSLGAGALSYEQYF. CDR3 nucleotides: TGTGCCAGCAGCTTAGGGGCGGGAGCTCTCTCCTACGAGCAGTACTTC.

The chain combines TRBV6-5 with TRBJ1-2, with D uncertain. Germline V gives CDR1 MNHEY, CDR2 SVGAGI. The CDR3 is made up of 14 amino acids. V was cut by 5 bases and J by 2 bases, with 12 bases left in between. The CDR3 is CASSHRGANYGYTF. The CDR3 DNA reads TGTGCCAGCAGTCACCGGGGAGCCAACTATGGCTACACCTTC.

Ten or more counts support this clonotype. The chain recombines TRBV4-2 with TRBJ2-1, with 7 bases identical to TRBD2. The germline CDR1 and CDR2 sequences are LGHNA and YNFKEQ. CDR3 length equals 16 residues. The trim removed 0 bases at V and 6 bases at J, leaving 8 bases unmatched. The CDR3 spells CASSQDYEAGPNEQFF. The CDR3 nucleotides are TGTGCCAGCAGCCAAGATTATGAAGCGGGGCCCAATGAGCAGTTCTTC.

In this sample, this clonotype turned up a few times. The V and J genes are TRBV6-5 and TRBJ2-1, with 13 bases matching TRBD2. There are 14 residues in the CDR3. After removal of 6 bases from V and 8 bases from J, the junction contained 4 bases not matched to a gene. In germline, CDR1 is MNHEY, CDR2 SVGAGI. The CDR3 DNA sequence: TGTGCCAGCAGGCCGGGACTAGCGGGATATGAGCAGTTCTTC. Residues: CASRPGLAGYEQFF.

This clonotype was counted ten times or more. The chain joins TRBV5-1 to TRBJ2-1; 7 positions agree with TRBD2. There are 15 residues in the CDR3. V lost 4 bases, J lost 0 bases, and 4 bases stayed unmatched. Germline V gives CDR1 SGHRS, CDR2 YFSETQ. The CDR3 sequence is CASSRTSDSYNEQFF. The DNA for the CDR3 is TGCGCCAGCAGCAGAACTAGCGACTCCTACAATGAGCAGTTCTTC. The full variable domain, rest sourced from reference TRBV5-1 and TRBJ2-1, is KAGVTQTPRYLIKTRGQQVTLSCSPISGHRSVSWYQQTPGQGLQFLFEYFSETQRNKGNFPGRFSGRQFSNSRSEMNVSTLELGDSALYLCASSRTSDSYNEQFFGPGTRLTVL.

This clonotype was seen at least ten times. The chain recombines TRBV20-1 with TRBJ2-1, with 10 bases aligning to TRBD2. V was clipped by 0 bases and J by 7 bases; unmatched bases: 6. CDR1 and CDR2 (germline): DFQATT, SNEGSKA (reference sequence). This CDR3 region has 15 residues. The CDR3 DNA is TGCAGTGCTAGAGATGTGGGACTAGCGACGAATGAGCAGTTCTTC. Its translation: CSARDVGLATNEQFF.